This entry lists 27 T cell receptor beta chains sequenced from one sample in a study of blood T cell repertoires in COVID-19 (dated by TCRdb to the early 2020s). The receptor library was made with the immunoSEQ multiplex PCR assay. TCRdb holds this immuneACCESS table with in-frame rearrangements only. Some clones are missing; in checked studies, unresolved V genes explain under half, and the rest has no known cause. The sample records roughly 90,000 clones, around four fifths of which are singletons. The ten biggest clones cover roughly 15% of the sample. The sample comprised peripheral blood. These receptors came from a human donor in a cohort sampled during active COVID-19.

In DNA form, the CDR3 reads TGCGCCAGCAGCCAGGACGGGAGCTCCTATAATTCACCCCTCCACTTT. Translating gives CASSQDGSSYNSPLHF. This sequence joins TRBV5-1 and TRBJ1-6; D is ambiguous. Looked up from germline, CDR1 is SGHRS and CDR2 is YFSETQ. The CDR3 totals 16 residues. The V gene lost 4 bases and the J gene lost 0 bases, with 11 bases spanning the gap.

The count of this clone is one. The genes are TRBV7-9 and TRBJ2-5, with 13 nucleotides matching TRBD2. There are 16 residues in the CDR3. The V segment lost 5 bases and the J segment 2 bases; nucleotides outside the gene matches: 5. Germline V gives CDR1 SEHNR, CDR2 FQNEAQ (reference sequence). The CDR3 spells CASSQGLAGRQETQYF. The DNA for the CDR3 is TGTGCCAGCAGCCAGGGACTAGCGGGAAGGCAAGAGACCCAGTACTTC.

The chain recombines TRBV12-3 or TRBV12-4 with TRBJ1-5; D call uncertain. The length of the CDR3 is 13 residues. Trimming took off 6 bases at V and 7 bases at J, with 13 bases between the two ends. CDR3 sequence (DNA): TGTGCCAGCAGCCCCGGCCTGAGGCAGCCCCAGCATTTT. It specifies CASSPGLRQPQHF.

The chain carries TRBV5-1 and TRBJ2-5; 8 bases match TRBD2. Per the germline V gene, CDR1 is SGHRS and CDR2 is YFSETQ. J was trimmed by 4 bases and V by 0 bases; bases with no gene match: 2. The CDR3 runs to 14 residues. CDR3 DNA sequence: TGCGCCAGCAGCTTGGGACTAGCGAGAGAGACCCAGTACTTC. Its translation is CASSLGLARETQYF. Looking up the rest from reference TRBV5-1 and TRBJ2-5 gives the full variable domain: KAGVTQTPRYLIKTRGQQVTLSCSPISGHRSVSWYQQTPGQGLQFLFEYFSETQRNKGNFPGRFSGRQFSNSRSEMNVSTLELGDSALYLCASSLGLARETQYFGPGTRLLVL.

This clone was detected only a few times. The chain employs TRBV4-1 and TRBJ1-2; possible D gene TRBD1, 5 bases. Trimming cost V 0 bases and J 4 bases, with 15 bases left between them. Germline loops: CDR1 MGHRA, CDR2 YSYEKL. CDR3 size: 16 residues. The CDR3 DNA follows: TGCGCCAGCAGCCAAGACTCGTCACAGGTGCCCTATGGCTACACCTTC. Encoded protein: CASSQDSSQVPYGYTF.

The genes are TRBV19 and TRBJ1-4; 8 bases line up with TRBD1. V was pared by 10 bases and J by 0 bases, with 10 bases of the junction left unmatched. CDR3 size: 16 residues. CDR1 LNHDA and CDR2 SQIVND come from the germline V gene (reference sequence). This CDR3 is CATRRGQASTNEKLFF. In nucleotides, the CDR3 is TGTGCCACCCGGAGGGGACAGGCATCAACTAATGAAAAACTGTTTTTT.

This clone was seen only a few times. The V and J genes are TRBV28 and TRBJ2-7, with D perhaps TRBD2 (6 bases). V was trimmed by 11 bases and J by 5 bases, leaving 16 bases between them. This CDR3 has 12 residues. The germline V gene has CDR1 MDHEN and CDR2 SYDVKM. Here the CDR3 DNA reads TGTGCCTCGGTGGGCGGGACCCACGAGCAGTACTTC. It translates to CASVGGTHEQYF.

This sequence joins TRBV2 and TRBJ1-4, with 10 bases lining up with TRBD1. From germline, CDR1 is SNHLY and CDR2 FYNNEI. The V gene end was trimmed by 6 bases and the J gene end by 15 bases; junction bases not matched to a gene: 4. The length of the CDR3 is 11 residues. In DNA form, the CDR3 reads TGTGCCAGCAGGGGGACAGGGGTAATGTTTTTT. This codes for CASRGTGVMFF.

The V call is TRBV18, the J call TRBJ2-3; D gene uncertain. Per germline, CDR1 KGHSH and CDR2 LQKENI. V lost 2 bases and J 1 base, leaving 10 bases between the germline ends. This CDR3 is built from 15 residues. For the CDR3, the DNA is TGTGCCAGCTCACCAAGTCCTGAGGGCACAGATACGCAGTATTTT. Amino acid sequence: CASSPSPEGTDTQYF.

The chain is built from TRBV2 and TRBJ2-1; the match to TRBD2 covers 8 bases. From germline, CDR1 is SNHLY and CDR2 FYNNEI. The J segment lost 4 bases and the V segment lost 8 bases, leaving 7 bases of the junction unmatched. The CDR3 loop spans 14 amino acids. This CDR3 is CASRIGRDYNEQFF. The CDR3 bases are TGTGCCAGCCGCATCGGGAGGGATTACAATGAGCAGTTCTTC.

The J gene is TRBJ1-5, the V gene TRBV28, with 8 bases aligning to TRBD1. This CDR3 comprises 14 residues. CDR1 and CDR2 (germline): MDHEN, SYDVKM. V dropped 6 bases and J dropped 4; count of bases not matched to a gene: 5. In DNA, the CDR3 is TGTGCCAGCAGGGCAGGGGGCTCGAATCAGCCCCAGCATTTT. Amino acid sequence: CASRAGGSNQPQHF.

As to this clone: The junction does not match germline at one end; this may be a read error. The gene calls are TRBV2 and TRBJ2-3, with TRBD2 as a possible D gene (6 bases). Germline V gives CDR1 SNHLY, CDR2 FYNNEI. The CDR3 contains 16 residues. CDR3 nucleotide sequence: TGTGCTAGCAACCTAGCGCTCGGGATTGGGACAGATACGCAGTATTTT. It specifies CASNLALGIGTDTQYF.

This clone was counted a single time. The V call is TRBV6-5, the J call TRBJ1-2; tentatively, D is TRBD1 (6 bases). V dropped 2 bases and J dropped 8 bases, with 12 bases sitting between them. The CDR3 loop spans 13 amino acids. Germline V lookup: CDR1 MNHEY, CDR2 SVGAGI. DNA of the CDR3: TGTGCCAGCAGTTACCAGGGGTGGGGAGGCTACACCTTC. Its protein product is CASSYQGWGGYTF.

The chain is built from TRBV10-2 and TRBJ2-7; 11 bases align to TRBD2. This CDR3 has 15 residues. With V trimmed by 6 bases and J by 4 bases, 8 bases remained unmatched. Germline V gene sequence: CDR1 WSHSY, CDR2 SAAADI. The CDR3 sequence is CASSEQTSGKYEQYF. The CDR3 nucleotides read TGCGCCAGCAGCGAGCAGACTAGCGGGAAGTACGAGCAGTACTTC.

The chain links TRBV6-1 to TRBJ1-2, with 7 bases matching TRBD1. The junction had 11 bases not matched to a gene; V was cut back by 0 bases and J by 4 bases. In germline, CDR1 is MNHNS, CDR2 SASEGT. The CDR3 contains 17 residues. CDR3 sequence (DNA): TGTGCCAGCAGTGAAGCGGCTATAGGGGGCTTCGGCTATGGCTACACCTTC. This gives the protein CASSEAAIGGFGYGYTF.

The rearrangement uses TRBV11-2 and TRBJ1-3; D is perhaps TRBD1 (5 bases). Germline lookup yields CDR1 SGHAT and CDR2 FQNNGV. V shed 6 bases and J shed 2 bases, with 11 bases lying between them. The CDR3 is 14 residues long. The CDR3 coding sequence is TGTGCCAGCAGTTCAGGGATTGCTGGAAACACCATATATTTT. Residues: CASSSGIAGNTIYF. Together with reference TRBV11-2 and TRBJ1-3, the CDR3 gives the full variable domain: EAGVAQSPRYKIIEKRQSVAFWCNPISGHATLYWYQQILGQGPKLLIQFQNNGVVDDSQLPKDRFSAERLKGVDSTLKIQPAKLEDSAVYLCASSSGIAGNTIYFGEGSWLTVV.

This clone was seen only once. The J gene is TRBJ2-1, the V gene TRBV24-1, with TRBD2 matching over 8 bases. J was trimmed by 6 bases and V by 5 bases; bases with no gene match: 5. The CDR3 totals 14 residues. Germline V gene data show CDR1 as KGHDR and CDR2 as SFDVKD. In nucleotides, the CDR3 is TGTGCCACCAGTGTAGGGACTAGTCGCAATGAGCAGTTCTTC. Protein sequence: CATSVGTSRNEQFF.

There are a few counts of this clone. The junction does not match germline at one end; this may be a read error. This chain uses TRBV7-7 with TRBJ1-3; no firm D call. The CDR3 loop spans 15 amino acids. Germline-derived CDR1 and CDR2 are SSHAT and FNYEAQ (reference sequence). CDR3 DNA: TGTGCTAGCAGCGTATCCAACTCCCCTGGAAACACCATATATTTT. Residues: CASSVSNSPGNTIYF.

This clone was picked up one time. The CDR3 sequence: CASSLGAGGFYEQYF. The CDR3 region has the DNA TGTGCCAGCAGCTTGGGGGCGGGAGGTTTCTACGAGCAGTACTTC. The chain recombines TRBV5-6 with TRBJ2-7; 8 positions match TRBD2. Germline CDR1 is SGHDT and CDR2 is YYEEEE. V was pared by 0 bases and J by 3 bases, with 5 bases of the junction left unmatched. The CDR3 has 15 residues.

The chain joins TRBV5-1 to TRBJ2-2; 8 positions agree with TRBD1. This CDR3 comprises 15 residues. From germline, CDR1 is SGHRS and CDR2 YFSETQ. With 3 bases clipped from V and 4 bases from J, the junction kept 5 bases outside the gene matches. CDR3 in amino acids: CASSYQGAFTGELFF. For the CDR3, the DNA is TGCGCCAGCAGCTATCAGGGGGCGTTCACCGGGGAGCTGTTTTTT.

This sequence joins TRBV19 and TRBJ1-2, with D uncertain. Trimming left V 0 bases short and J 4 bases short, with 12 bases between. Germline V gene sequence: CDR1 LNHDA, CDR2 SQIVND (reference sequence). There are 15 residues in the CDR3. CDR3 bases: TGTGCCAGTAGTATAGACAGAACCCTTCCCTATGGCTACACCTTC. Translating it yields CASSIDRTLPYGYTF.

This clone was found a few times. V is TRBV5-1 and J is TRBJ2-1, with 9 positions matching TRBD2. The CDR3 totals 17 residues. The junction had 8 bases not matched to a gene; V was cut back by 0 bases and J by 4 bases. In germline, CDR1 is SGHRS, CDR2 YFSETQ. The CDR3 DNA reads TGCGCCAGCAGCTTGGGACTCGCGGCGGGAGGGTACAATGAGCAGTTCTTC. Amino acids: CASSLGLAAGGYNEQFF.

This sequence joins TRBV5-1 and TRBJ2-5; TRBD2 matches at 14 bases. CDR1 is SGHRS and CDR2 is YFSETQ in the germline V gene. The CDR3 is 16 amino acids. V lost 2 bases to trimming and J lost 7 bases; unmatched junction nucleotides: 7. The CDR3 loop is CASSLETSGGAGTQYF. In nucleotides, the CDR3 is TGCGCCAGCAGCTTAGAGACTAGCGGGGGGGCCGGGACCCAGTACTTC.

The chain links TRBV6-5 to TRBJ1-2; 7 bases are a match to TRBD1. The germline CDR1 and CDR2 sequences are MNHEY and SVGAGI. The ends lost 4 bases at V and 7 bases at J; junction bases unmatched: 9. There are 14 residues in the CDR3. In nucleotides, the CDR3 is TGTGCCAGCAGTTCCTCAGACAGGGCTTTTGGCTACACCTTC. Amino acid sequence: CASSSSDRAFGYTF.

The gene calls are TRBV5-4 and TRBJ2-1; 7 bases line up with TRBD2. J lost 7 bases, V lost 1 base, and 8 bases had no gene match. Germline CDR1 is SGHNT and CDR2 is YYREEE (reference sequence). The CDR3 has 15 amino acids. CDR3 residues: CASSLYGLVRNEQFF. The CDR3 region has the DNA TGTGCCAGCAGCTTGTATGGACTAGTCAGGAATGAGCAGTTCTTC.

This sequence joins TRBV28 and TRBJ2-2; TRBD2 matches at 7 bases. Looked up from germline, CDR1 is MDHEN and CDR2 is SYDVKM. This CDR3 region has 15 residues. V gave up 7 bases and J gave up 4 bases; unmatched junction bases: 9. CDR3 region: CASIASAGVTGELFF. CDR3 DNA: TGTGCCAGCATAGCCTCTGCGGGAGTCACCGGGGAGCTGTTTTTT.

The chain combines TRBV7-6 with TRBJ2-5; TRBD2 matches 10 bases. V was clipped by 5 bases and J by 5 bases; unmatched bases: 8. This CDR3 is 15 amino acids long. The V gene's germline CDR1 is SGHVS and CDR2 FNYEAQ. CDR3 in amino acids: CASSLPLAGMETQYF. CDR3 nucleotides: TGTGCCAGCAGCCTCCCACTAGCGGGGATGGAGACCCAGTACTTC. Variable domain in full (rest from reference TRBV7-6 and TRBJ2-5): GAGVSQSPRYKVTKRGQDVALRCDPISGHVSLYWYRQALGQGPEFLTYFNYEAQQDKSGLPNDRFSAERPEGSISTLTIQRTEQRDSAMYRCASSLPLAGMETQYFGPGTRLLVL.